The entry that follows covers one TCR beta chain sequence. Only a few counts were recorded for this clone. Its antigen is currently not known. No base quality information exists; no much larger clone differs at one position. Sequences MDHEN (CDR1) and SYDVKM (CDR2) are obtained from the germline V gene. The CDR3 holds 16 amino acids from the cysteine to the phenylalanine. Left in the record is the CDR3 DNA by itself, 48 bases read in frame from the first base. V drops 2 bases and J drops 7 bases, leaving 15 bases in between. The library was produced with the immunoSEQ multiplex PCR assay. For the multiplex PCR, a mixture combining 60 forward primers for TCR Vbeta segments and 13 reverse primers for TCR Jbeta segments was used. A multiplex PCR assay on genomic DNA amplified the CDR3 region of rearranged TCR beta genes. The Illumina HiSeq System was used to sequence the amplified TCR beta libraries as 87-base-pair reads. The original methods were these. A later analysis counted approximately 74 million unique TCR beta chains across the 600 to 850 repertoires, and roughly 10 million of these chains were shared by at least two donors. To remove PCR and sequencing errors, raw reads were error-corrected and collapsed into unique sequences using a nearest-neighbor algorithm that merged closely related sequences. V, D and J gene segments were assigned by aligning CDR3 sequences to IMGT reference sequences. For a sequence to be retained, at least a six-nucleotide match to both a V gene segment and a J gene segment was required. A rearrangement was called productive if the CDR3 had no stop codons and remained in frame with V and J, and every other rearrangement was called non-productive. Following IMGT convention, CDR3 was defined as the stretch from the second conserved V-encoded cysteine up to the conserved J-encoded phenylalanine. The earlier analysis of roughly 590 of the donors excluded any sequence lacking an unambiguous match to a single V gene segment. An earlier analysis of about 590 of the donors classified V segments as functional when productive rearrangements were above 56.7% and as segregating when the standard deviation between donors was above 5%. A statistical classification framework was built to diagnose cytomegalovirus status from the catalog of TCR beta chain sequences. In a later analysis, TCR nucleotide sequences were compared against IMGT/GENE-DB human TR gene sequences so that V and J genes could be assigned. A later analysis assigned CDR3 sequences and most-parsimonious VDJ recombination scenarios with the TCRdist pipeline. In a later analysis, each TCR beta chain was defined by its CDR3 amino acid sequence together with its V-gene family, and reads without a unique V-gene family were excluded. A later analysis removed 592 highly shared, low-generation-probability nucleotide sequences to deal with suspected cross-contamination and a sequencing artifact. For each public chain, a later analysis derived a clonal expansion index from normalized ranks of inferred template counts within each repertoire. Generation probabilities in a later analysis came from a VDJ recombination model fitted to out-of-frame rearrangements, and those results were checked against IGoR. In a later analysis, TCR-TCR, TCR-HLA and TCR-CMV co-occurrence was scored with hypergeometric tests, and a repertoire-size bias correction was applied to TCR pairs. To estimate false discovery rates, a later analysis permuted the HLA or CMV assignments 20 times. In a later analysis, co-occurring TCRs were grouped using DBSCAN, and TCRdist sequence similarity was added for clustering within HLA-allele-positive subsets. Repertoires with fewer than 30,000 or more than 120,000 public chains were left out of co-occurrence clustering, as were roughly five repertoires with anomalous nucleotide sharing. TCRdb's version of the immuneACCESS table is confined to in-frame rearrangements and falls short of the full clone set. An unresolved V gene accounts for under half of the shortfall where checked; the remainder is of unknown origin. V, J and clone size were drawn from that table, and D and trimming were deduced from the DNA. A total of approximately 150,000 clones appear in this sample, about 64% of them only once. 3% of the sample lies in the top ten.

This sample was taken from a study of cytomegalovirus exposure and HLA in healthy donors (TCRdb year 2017). Looking at the study overall: In an earlier analysis of 587 of the donors, 276 Gb of sequence data and some 100 million unique TCR beta sequences from 150 million to 200 million T cells were reported. Besides the first cohort of some 670 subjects, a separate validation cohort made up of roughly 130 different subjects was used. The study was designed to test whether signatures of past pathogen exposure could be identified by cataloging public T cell receptors. Class I and class II HLA loci were covered by the typing at four-digit resolution. Rather than drawing on any new phenotypic data, the later analysis identified candidate immune exposures from TCR beta sequences and the way those sequences occurred across donors. All discovery cohort repertoires had been generated using a single sequencing platform. The number of donors typed differed by locus, with 629-630 for A, B, C, DRB1 and DQB1, 522 for DQA1, 600 to 610 for DPA1, and some 470 for DPB1. Donor age, sex, ethnicity and CMV serostatus were compiled alongside the repertoire data. Of the approximately 400 genotyped donors, approximately 83% fell in the genetic ancestry cluster associated with self-reported Caucasian donors. About 300 gigabases of sequencing data and 70 million to 95 million unique TCR sequences made up an early release that covered 640 HLA-typed donors. The T cell repertoires of 666 subjects were profiled by immunosequencing and related to cytomegalovirus serostatus. To predict cytomegalovirus infection status, the study combined high-throughput TCR immunosequencing, statistical association of individual TCRs with disease status, and machine learning. Genome-wide SNP genotypes for about three fifths of the roughly 670 donors were used in a later genetic analysis, which treated that subset as a discovery cohort. Four to six DR-DQ haplotypes were handled as single units for association and clustering, since linkage in the cohort was strong. Across under 500 genotyped donors of the cohort, an average of about 220,000 unique TCR beta nucleotide sequences per donor were sequenced, and approximately 17% of those sequences were non-productive. A later analysis re-analyzed previously published TCR beta repertoires from hundreds of donors and added high-resolution HLA genotyping to study TCR occurrence patterns. In an earlier analysis of a few hundred of the donors, high-throughput TCR beta sequencing was used to judge whether each TCR beta V gene segment behaved as functional or pseudogenic. What the work shows at the level of the full study, not this receptor alone: In a later analysis, TCR association rates were found to vary across HLA loci, with the most associated TCRs seen for DRB1 alleles and the fewest for HLA-C alleles. While some public TCRs were present in many individuals, most TCR sequences turned up only very rarely across donors. When HLA alleles, especially DR and DQ, strongly co-occurred, TCR associations were difficult to assign to individual alleles. In a later analysis, most CMV-associated TCR beta chains were found to appear HLA-restricted, with HLA associations seemingly driven largely by CMV exposure. A further reported finding was that TCR beta sequences accurately predicted the HLA-A and HLA-B alleles for most subjects in the first cohort. According to a later genetic analysis, donors in an Asian-associated ancestry cluster had fewer N-insertions in productive TCRs than the approximately 650-donor mean. Because HLA typing was unavailable for some donors at each locus, only the typed subset was used in association tests. Presence/absence analyses assumed roughly uniform sequencing depth across donors, an assumption that may not hold. In this cohort, only TCR beta chains were sequenced, and detectable features were limited by the absence of alpha or paired-chain data. In a later analysis, HLA-associated TCR beta chains showed more clonal expansion and lower generation probabilities than non-associated chains that were equally common. In the study, about 150 TCR beta chains were listed as associated with cytomegalovirus. Because the 87-base-pair reads could not distinguish some IMGT-functional V segments, including TRBV6-2 and TRBV6-3, those segments were excluded. At a false discovery rate of 0.05, a later analysis linked some 18,000 TCR beta sequences to specific HLA alleles. Because counts were too low, 15 to 20 rarely observed V segments, including chromosome 9 orphons, were left out of the earlier analysis of 587 of the donors. In an earlier analysis of about 540 of the donors, most TCR beta V segments were observed in productive rearrangements about 90% or about 30% of the time, broadly matching IMGT annotations. The authors suggested that the approach could potentially be generalized to other disease states and immunological phenotypes. Correlated functional status among segregating V segments might be attributable to linkage disequilibrium, but an unknown experimental factor could not be ruled out. In vitro tests confirmed that three of the cytomegalovirus-associated TCR beta chains recognize cytomegalovirus antigens. In both the original and validation cohorts, the classifier was reported to diagnose cytomegalovirus status with high specificity and sensitivity. A cluster of highly shared sequence variants was judged likely to be a technical artifact of the sequencing pipeline. In a later genetic analysis, a missense DCLRE1C variant was associated with V-gene and J-gene trimming of TCR beta chains, and the association was replicated in an independent cohort. Several of the top co-occurrence clusters appeared to be linked to parvovirus B19, influenza, CMV and Epstein-Barr virus, according to a later analysis. Immune exposure information for the cohort was limited to CMV serostatus.

The cohort was made up of approximately 700 healthy bone marrow donors. At the time of sampling, all cohort members were nominally healthy, though unrecorded immune exposures were likely present. The donor was CMV seropositive and was included in the group of 270 or so seropositive cohort members. Every donor gave a peripheral blood sample, and the peripheral blood mononuclear cells from that sample were used for TCR beta sequencing. Genomic DNA extraction from the blood cell samples was performed with the Qiagen DNeasy Blood Extraction Kit. The sequence is built from TRBV28 and TRBJ1-6; perhaps TRBD1 is the D gene, with 6 bases matching. Sequencing used PBMCs. The sequence was obtained from a woman aged 25-40 years in good health and CMV-seropositive. CDR3 sequence: CASSLPTPRGNSPLHF. The DNA is TGTGCCAGCAGTTTACCGACACCCAGGGGCAATTCACCCCTCCACTTT.